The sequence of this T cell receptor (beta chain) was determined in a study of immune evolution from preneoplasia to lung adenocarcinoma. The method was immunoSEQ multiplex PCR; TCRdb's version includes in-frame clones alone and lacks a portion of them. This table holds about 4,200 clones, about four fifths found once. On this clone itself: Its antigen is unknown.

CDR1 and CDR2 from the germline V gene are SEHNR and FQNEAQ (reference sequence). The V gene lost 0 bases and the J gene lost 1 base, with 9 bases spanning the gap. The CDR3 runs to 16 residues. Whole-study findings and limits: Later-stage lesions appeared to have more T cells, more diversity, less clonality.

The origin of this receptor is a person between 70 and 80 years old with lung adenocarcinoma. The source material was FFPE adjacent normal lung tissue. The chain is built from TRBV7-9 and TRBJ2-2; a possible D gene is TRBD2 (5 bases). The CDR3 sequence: CASSLAQAGNTGELFF. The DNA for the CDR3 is TGTGCCAGCAGCTTAGCGCAGGCGGGGAACACCGGGGAGCTGTTTTTT.